These 6 T cell receptor beta chains share one sample of origin, sequenced in a study of T cell changes during pregnancy in multiple sclerosis. Here immunoSEQ multiplex PCR was the method, and the copy in TCRdb shows in-frame clones only, minus some. Of 20,000 to 25,000 clones in the sample, approximately 89% are singletons; the top ten hold 0.55% to 0.8%. Sequencing used CD4+ T cells from peripheral blood mononuclear cells, obtained in the third trimester of pregnancy. These receptors all stem from a female donor with multiple sclerosis, enrolled in a pregnancy study.

The chain combines TRBV5-8 with TRBJ1-1, with D perhaps TRBD1 (6 bases). The CDR3 is made up of 16 amino acids. The ends were cut back, 4 bases at V and 3 bases at J, with 19 bases in the middle. CDR1 is SGHTS, CDR2 YDEGEE, per germline. CDR3 residues: CASSLIGGALDTEAFF. CDR3 coding DNA: TGTGCCAGCAGCCTTATCGGGGGGGCTTTGGACACTGAAGCTTTCTTT.

The V gene is TRBV2, the J gene TRBJ2-1; tentative D call: TRBD2 (6 bases). Germline CDR1 SNHLY, CDR2 FYNNEI. The CDR3 loop spans 15 amino acids. Trimming took 6 bases from V and 0 from J, leaving 12 bases between them. Written as DNA, the CDR3 is TGTGCCAGCAGGCGTCGGGGGTCCTCCTACAATGAGCAGTTCTTC. Protein product: CASRRRGSSYNEQFF.

V is TRBV11-2 and J is TRBJ2-7, with D perhaps TRBD2 (5 bases). Germline loops: CDR1 SGHAT, CDR2 FQNNGV. This CDR3 contains 14 residues. Trimming pared 5 bases from V and 3 bases from J, leaving 14 bases between. The CDR3 here is CASSPEGNLYEQYF. The DNA for the CDR3 is TGTGCCAGCAGCCCCGAGGGAAACCTCTACGAGCAGTACTTC.

The chain carries TRBV6-1 and TRBJ2-7; 11 bases are a match to TRBD2. J was trimmed by 5 bases and V by 1 base; bases with no gene match: 10. This CDR3 has 17 residues. The germline V gene has CDR1 MNHNS and CDR2 SASEGT. The CDR3 spells CASSEGTLAGGLHEQYF. The CDR3 region has the DNA TGTGCCAGCAGTGAAGGGACCCTAGCGGGGGGTCTACACGAGCAGTACTTC.

The genes are TRBV28 and TRBJ2-4; a weak D match, TRBD1 (6 bases). The germline V gene has CDR1 MDHEN and CDR2 SYDVKM. There are 14 residues in the CDR3. V gave up 6 bases and J gave up 7 bases, with 16 bases separating them. CDR3 sequence (DNA): TGTGCCAGCAGCACCCCGGACAGTGGTAACATTCAGTACTTC. Translating gives CASSTPDSGNIQYF.

The J gene is TRBJ1-2, the V gene TRBV7-2, with 10 bases aligning to TRBD1. This CDR3 comprises 13 residues. The V segment lost 6 bases and the J segment 7 bases; nucleotides outside the gene matches: 5. Germline CDR1 is SGHTA and CDR2 is FQGNSA. Here the CDR3 reads CASRRQGAGGYTF. Here the CDR3 DNA reads TGTGCCAGCAGACGACAGGGGGCCGGTGGCTACACCTTC.